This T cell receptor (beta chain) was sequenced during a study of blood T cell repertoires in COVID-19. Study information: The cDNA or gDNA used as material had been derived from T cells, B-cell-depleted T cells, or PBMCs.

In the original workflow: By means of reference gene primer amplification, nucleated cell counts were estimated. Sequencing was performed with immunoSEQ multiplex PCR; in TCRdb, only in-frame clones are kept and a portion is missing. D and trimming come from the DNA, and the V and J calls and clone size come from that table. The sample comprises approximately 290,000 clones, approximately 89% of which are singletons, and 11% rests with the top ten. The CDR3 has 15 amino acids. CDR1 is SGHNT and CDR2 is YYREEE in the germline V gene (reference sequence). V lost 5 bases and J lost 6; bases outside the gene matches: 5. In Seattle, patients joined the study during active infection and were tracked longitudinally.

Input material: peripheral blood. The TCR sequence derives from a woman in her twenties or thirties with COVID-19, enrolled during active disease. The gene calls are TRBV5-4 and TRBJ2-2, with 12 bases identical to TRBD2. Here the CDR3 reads CASRVGLAGSGELFF. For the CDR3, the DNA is TGTGCCAGCAGGGTGGGACTAGCGGGTTCCGGGGAGCTGTTTTTT.